Given below is one T cell receptor beta chain in context. The data derive from a study of T cells in Graves' hyperthyroidism and ophthalmopathy. RNA transcripts served as the template for amplifying TCR beta CDR3 regions. Researchers ran a first-round RT-PCR on the TCR CDR3 using the HTBI primer set. Each CDR3 protein is one row after TCRdb ran MiXCR on the multiplex PCR reads. This table has approximately 620,000 distinct CDR3 sequences, approximately 16% appearing once. CDR1 is DFQATT and CDR2 is SNEGSKA in the germline V gene (reference sequence). V gave up 3 bases and J gave up 6 bases; unmatched junction bases: 4. This CDR3 has 13 amino acids.

The chain employs TRBV20-1 and TRBJ1-5; 8 bases agree with TRBD1. The clonotype originates from a woman aged 40 to 50 with Graves' ophthalmopathy. The sequenced sample was blood. This CDR3 reads CSARGQVGQPQHF. CDR3 coding DNA: TGCAGTGCTAGGGGACAGGTCGGTCAGCCCCAGCATTTT.